The 10 T cell receptor beta chains below were found in one sample sequenced in a study of CD8+ T cells in alopecia areata. Documented treatment: oral pan-JAK inhibitor, 5-10 mg twice daily. Once RNA had been extracted, it was reverse transcribed into cDNA to act as the sequencing template. The method was immunoSEQ multiplex PCR; TCRdb's version includes in-frame clones alone and lacks a portion of them. The sample includes roughly 110,000 clones, about 59% of them seen just once. Sample: CD8+ T cells sorted from blood, taken at week 24, from a patient treated with tofacitinib. These receptors all come from a human donor with alopecia areata.

This chain uses TRBV4-2 with TRBJ2-3; D is undetermined. The germline V and J ends were trimmed by 2 bases and 2 bases, with 8 bases remaining between them. The CDR3 spans 14 residues. CDR1 and CDR2 from the germline V gene are LGHNA and YNFKEQ. The CDR3 spells CASSQFGPTDTQYF. The CDR3 DNA is TGTGCCAGCAGCCAATTCGGTCCCACAGATACGCAGTATTTT.

The V and J genes are TRBV29-1 and TRBJ2-7, with D possibly TRBD2 on 6 matching bases. There are 13 residues in the CDR3. Germline loops: CDR1 SQVTM, CDR2 ANQGSEA. Trimming shortened V by 6 bases and J by 3 bases, and 15 bases separated the two germline ends. CDR3 nucleotides: TGCAGCGTGTGGGGGGACGGCAACTACGAGCAGTACTTC. Translating it yields CSVWGDGNYEQYF.

The chain is built from TRBV4-2 and TRBJ2-7, with D hard to call. The CDR3 sequence is 11 residues long. Germline loops: CDR1 LGHNA, CDR2 YNFKEQ. The V end was cut by 0 bases, the J end by 4 bases, with 1 base between. The CDR3 nucleotides are TGTGCCAGCAGCCAAGAGTACGAGCAGTACTTC. As protein: CASSQEYEQYF.

This chain uses TRBV7-9 with TRBJ2-1; weak D call: TRBD2 (6 bases). CDR1 and CDR2 (germline): SEHNR, FQNEAQ (reference sequence). Deletions cut 10 bases from V and 4 bases from J, with 14 bases between. This CDR3 spans 13 amino acids. The CDR3 loop is CATLLGGYNEQFF. The CDR3 coding sequence is TGTGCCACCCTCCTCGGAGGGTACAATGAGCAGTTCTTC. Based on the CDR3 plus reference TRBV7-9 and TRBJ2-1, the full variable domain is DTGVSQNPRHKITKRGQNVTFRCDPISEHNRLYWYRQTLGQGPEFLTYFQNEAQLEKSRLLSDRFSAERPKGSFSTLEIQRTEQGDSAMYLCATLLGGYNEQFFGPGTRLTVL.

Note on this clone: This CDR3 is also generated by other DNA sequences in the sample. The chain links TRBV5-4 to TRBJ1-5; 8 bases match TRBD1. The CDR3 is 13 residues long. The ends lost 4 bases at V and 6 bases at J; junction bases unmatched: 3. In germline, CDR1 is SGHNT, CDR2 YYREEE (reference sequence). CDR3: CASSVDRGQPQHF. The CDR3 DNA sequence: TGTGCCAGCAGCGTTGACAGGGGTCAGCCCCAGCATTTT.

The chain carries TRBV11-2 and TRBJ2-3; unclear D gene. Germline assignment: CDR1 SGHAT and CDR2 FQNNGV. The germline V and J ends were trimmed by 3 bases and 3 bases, with 1 base remaining between them. This CDR3 has 11 amino acids. Written as DNA, the CDR3 is TGTGCCAGCAGCTTGACAGATACGCAGTATTTT. It is translated as CASSLTDTQYF.

This clone appeared a single time. V usage is TRBV4-1 and J usage is TRBJ2-7, with D hard to call. CDR1 and CDR2 (germline): MGHRA, YSYEKL. The CDR3 consists of 17 residues. Trimming cost V 1 base and J 7 bases, with 23 bases left between them. The CDR3 sequence: CASSQVPYTQPPGEQYF. CDR3 sequence (DNA): TGCGCCAGCAGCCAAGTTCCGTATACACAGCCACCCGGGGAGCAGTACTTC.

The chain has TRBV7-9 and TRBJ2-5, with D possibly TRBD1 on 5 matching bases. CDR1 and CDR2 from the germline V gene are SEHNR and FQNEAQ (reference sequence). V lost 5 bases and J lost 5, with 12 bases in between. CDR3 length: 13 amino acids. The CDR3 is CASSRVTDETQYF. The CDR3 DNA sequence: TGTGCCAGCAGCCGAGTGACAGATGAGACCCAGTACTTC. Variable domain in full (rest from reference TRBV7-9 and TRBJ2-5): DTGVSQNPRHKITKRGQNVTFRCDPISEHNRLYWYRQTLGQGPEFLTYFQNEAQLEKSRLLSDRFSAERPKGSFSTLEIQRTEQGDSAMYLCASSRVTDETQYFGPGTRLLVL.

This clone occurred a few times. The rearrangement joins TRBV29-1 to TRBJ1-3; no reliable D call. Germline CDR1 SQVTM, CDR2 ANQGSEA. Trimming took 7 bases from V and 0 from J, leaving 16 bases between them. CDR3 length: 15 amino acids. CDR3 sequence: CSAASAYHSGNTIYF. The CDR3 nucleotides read TGCAGCGCCGCCTCAGCTTACCACTCTGGAAACACCATATATTTT.

The rearrangement joins TRBV9 to TRBJ1-2; 9 positions match TRBD1. The CDR3 spans 16 residues. Germline CDR1 is SGDLS and CDR2 is YYNGEE. Trimming cost V 5 bases and J 2 bases; bases outside gene matches: 10. CDR3 protein: CASSASRDRANYGYTF. The CDR3 bases are TGTGCCAGCAGTGCATCAAGGGACAGGGCCAACTATGGCTACACCTTC.